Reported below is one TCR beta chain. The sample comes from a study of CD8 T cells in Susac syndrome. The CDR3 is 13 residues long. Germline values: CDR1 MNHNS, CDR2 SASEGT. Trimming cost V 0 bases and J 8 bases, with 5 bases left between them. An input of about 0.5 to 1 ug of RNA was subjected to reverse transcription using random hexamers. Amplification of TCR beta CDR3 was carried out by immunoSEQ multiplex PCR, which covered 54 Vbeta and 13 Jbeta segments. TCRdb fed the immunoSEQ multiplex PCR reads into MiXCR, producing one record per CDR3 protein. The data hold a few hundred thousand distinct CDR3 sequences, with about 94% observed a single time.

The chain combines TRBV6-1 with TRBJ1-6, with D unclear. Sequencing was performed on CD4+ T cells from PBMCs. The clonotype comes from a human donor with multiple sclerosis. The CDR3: CASSEAGYSPLHF. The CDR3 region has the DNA TGTGCCAGCAGTGAAGCGGGGTATTCACCCCTCCACTTT.